The following is a T cell receptor beta chain sequence with its context. This specimen comes from a study of blood T cell repertoires in COVID-19. Study at large: Samples came from the United States, Italy and Spain, spanning acute and convalescent COVID-19.

Only in-frame clones appear in the TCRdb table, and some are missing; sequencing was by immunoSEQ multiplex PCR. The sample includes roughly 120,000 clones, roughly four fifths of them seen just once. The source material was peripheral blood. The receptor was derived from a man aged 80 or over with COVID-19, enrolled during active disease.

CDR3 amino acids: CASAPRSNTEAFF. Written as DNA, the CDR3 is TGTGCCAGTGCCCCTCGGTCGAACACTGAAGCTTTCTTT. V gene TRBV6-5 combines with J gene TRBJ1-1; D ambiguous. The CDR3 covers 13 residues. CDR1 is MNHEY, CDR2 SVGAGI, per germline. V dropped 9 bases and J dropped 1 base, with 12 bases sitting between them.